These T cell receptor beta chains were read from a single sample in a study of early T cells in non-severe SARS-CoV-2 infection. TCRdb processed the 5' RACE reads anew with MiXCR; each CDR3 protein has one entry. The table shows some 80,000 distinct CDR3 sequences, with about an eighth occurring only once. The specimen was whole blood. The receptors were sampled from an adult who was a healthcare worker with PCR-confirmed SARS-CoV-2 infection or an uninfected control (not recorded which). CDR3s include the opening cysteine and the closing phenylalanine or tryptophan. Each record gives: D gene, V gene, J gene, clone size, CDR3 DNA, CDR3 protein. A D gene is named only where the DNA matches it firmly. For some rows the clone size is stated as once, few or many, or as a class when expanded; others skip it.

d_call: -
v_call: TRBV6-1
j_call: TRBJ1-5
clone_size: few
cdr3_nt: TGTGCCAGCAGTGAGAATCGGCAGTCTAGCAATCAGCCCCAGCATTTT
cdr3_aa: CASSENRQSSNQPQHF

d_call: -
v_call: TRBV29-1
j_call: TRBJ2-7
clone_size: -
cdr3_nt: TGCAGCGTGCCCCAGGGCCACGAGCAGTACTTC
cdr3_aa: CSVPQGHEQYF

d_call: -
v_call: TRBV10-2
j_call: TRBJ1-1
clone_size: -
cdr3_nt: TGCGCCACTACACAGGGAGGCACTGAAGCTTTCTTT
cdr3_aa: CATTQGGTEAFF

d_call: -
v_call: TRBV18
j_call: TRBJ2-7
clone_size: -
cdr3_nt: TGTGCCAGCTCACCAGGGCAGGGATCCTACGAGCAGTACTTC
cdr3_aa: CASSPGQGSYEQYF

d_call: -
v_call: TRBV11-2
j_call: TRBJ1-4
clone_size: few
cdr3_nt: TGTGCCAGCAGCTTAGGGGTTAATGAAAAACTGTTTTTT
cdr3_aa: CASSLGVNEKLFF

d_call: -
v_call: TRBV29-1
j_call: TRBJ2-2
clone_size: -
cdr3_nt: TGCAGCGTCTCGGAACGGACCGGGGAGCTGTTTTTT
cdr3_aa: CSVSERTGELFF

d_call: -
v_call: TRBV29-1
j_call: TRBJ2-1
clone_size: medium-sized
cdr3_nt: TGCAGCTCTGGGGTGAGCTCCTACAATGAGCAGTTCTTC
cdr3_aa: CSSGVSSYNEQFF

d_call: TRBD1
v_call: TRBV7-2
j_call: TRBJ1-6
clone_size: few
cdr3_nt: TGTGCCAGCAGCTTAGGCCACAGGGGTTGGAGTTCACCCCTCCACTTT
cdr3_aa: CASSLGHRGWSSPLHF

d_call: -
v_call: TRBV7-9
j_call: TRBJ1-2
clone_size: few
cdr3_nt: TGTGCCAGCAGCTTGCTACCTCTTGATGGCTACACCTTC
cdr3_aa: CASSLLPLDGYTF

d_call: -
v_call: TRBV7-9
j_call: TRBJ1-6
clone_size: many
cdr3_nt: TGTGCCAGCAGCTTAGACGGGTTTGGCTCACCCCTCCACTTT
cdr3_aa: CASSLDGFGSPLHF

d_call: TRBD1
v_call: TRBV11-2
j_call: TRBJ1-1
clone_size: -
cdr3_nt: TGTGCCAGCAGCAGGACAGGGAACACTGAAGCTTTCTTT
cdr3_aa: CASSRTGNTEAFF

d_call: -
v_call: TRBV3-2
j_call: TRBJ2-3
clone_size: few
cdr3_nt: TGTGCCAGCAGCCAAGATCGTACCACAGATACGCAGTATTTT
cdr3_aa: CASSQDRTTDTQYF

d_call: TRBD1
v_call: TRBV5-1
j_call: TRBJ2-2
clone_size: many
cdr3_nt: TGCGCCAGCAGCTTGGGACAGGGGTCTTTGACCGGGGAGCTGTTTTTT
cdr3_aa: CASSLGQGSLTGELFF

d_call: -
v_call: TRBV5-1
j_call: TRBJ2-7
clone_size: many
cdr3_nt: TGCGCCAGCAGCCCCTCAGGGGCCTACGAGCAGTACTTC
cdr3_aa: CASSPSGAYEQYF

d_call: TRBD2
v_call: TRBV14
j_call: TRBJ2-5
clone_size: many
cdr3_nt: TGTGCCAGCAGCCAAGTGCGGGGGGGCCTGGAGACCCAGTACTTC
cdr3_aa: CASSQVRGGLETQYF

d_call: -
v_call: TRBV11-2
j_call: TRBJ2-5
clone_size: -
cdr3_nt: TGTGCCAGCAGCACCCGGGGAGCGGTAGAGACCCAGTACTTC
cdr3_aa: CASSTRGAVETQYF

d_call: TRBD1
v_call: TRBV5-1
j_call: TRBJ2-1
clone_size: -
cdr3_nt: TGCGCCAGCAGTGAGACAGGGCGTTTGAATGAGCAGTTCTTC
cdr3_aa: CASSETGRLNEQFF

d_call: -
v_call: TRBV27
j_call: TRBJ2-3
clone_size: many
cdr3_nt: TGTGCCAGCAGTCGTCGAGGCAGAAACACAGATACGCAGTATTTT
cdr3_aa: CASSRRGRNTDTQYF

d_call: -
v_call: TRBV7-3
j_call: TRBJ1-1
clone_size: -
cdr3_nt: TGTGCCAGCAGCTTCTCAGGGAACACTGAAGTTTTCTTT
cdr3_aa: CASSFSGNTEVFF

d_call: -
v_call: TRBV29-1
j_call: TRBJ2-5
clone_size: -
cdr3_nt: TGCAGCGTTACGACTTTCCAAGAGACCCAGTACTTC
cdr3_aa: CSVTTFQETQYF

d_call: -
v_call: TRBV10-3
j_call: TRBJ2-1
clone_size: -
cdr3_nt: TGTGCCATCAGTGCCGCAGGGAGATCCTACAATGAGCAGTTCTTC
cdr3_aa: CAISAAGRSYNEQFF

d_call: -
v_call: TRBV10-2
j_call: TRBJ1-6
clone_size: -
cdr3_nt: TGCGCCAGCAGTGGACAGGCTGATAATTCACCCCTCCACTTT
cdr3_aa: CASSGQADNSPLHF

d_call: -
v_call: TRBV7-2
j_call: TRBJ1-5
clone_size: few
cdr3_nt: TGTGCCAGCAGCTCGATATGGGGGCAGCCCCAGCATTTT
cdr3_aa: CASSSIWGQPQHF

d_call: -
v_call: TRBV18
j_call: TRBJ1-5
clone_size: many
cdr3_nt: TGTGCCAGCTCACCACGGGTTGATCAGCCCCAGCATTTT
cdr3_aa: CASSPRVDQPQHF

d_call: -
v_call: TRBV10-2
j_call: TRBJ2-7
clone_size: -
cdr3_nt: TGCGCCAGCAGTGCCGACAGCCCCGAACGTCCCTACGAGCAGTACTTC
cdr3_aa: CASSADSPERPYEQYF

d_call: TRBD2
v_call: TRBV5-1
j_call: TRBJ2-1
clone_size: -
cdr3_nt: TGCGCCAGCAGCGGGACTAGCGGGGGCAATGAGCAGTTCTTC
cdr3_aa: CASSGTSGGNEQFF

d_call: -
v_call: TRBV6-1
j_call: TRBJ1-1
clone_size: many
cdr3_nt: TGTGCCAGCTTGGGTACCACTGAAGCTTTCTTT
cdr3_aa: CASLGTTEAFF

d_call: -
v_call: TRBV28
j_call: TRBJ2-7
clone_size: -
cdr3_nt: TGTGCCAGCAGTACCTACGAGCAGTACTTC
cdr3_aa: CASSTYEQYF

d_call: TRBD1
v_call: TRBV10-3
j_call: TRBJ2-7
clone_size: few
cdr3_nt: TGTGCCATCAGTGAGATCAGACAGGGTGGCGAGCAGTACTTC
cdr3_aa: CAISEIRQGGEQYF

d_call: -
v_call: TRBV15
j_call: TRBJ1-1
clone_size: few
cdr3_nt: TGTGCCACCAGCAGATACAGGGCGGGGAACACTGAAGCTTTCTTT
cdr3_aa: CATSRYRAGNTEAFF

d_call: -
v_call: TRBV5-1
j_call: TRBJ2-3
clone_size: many
cdr3_nt: TGCGCCAGCAGCCGACAGAGCACAGATACGCAGTATTTT
cdr3_aa: CASSRQSTDTQYF

d_call: -
v_call: TRBV24-1
j_call: TRBJ2-1
clone_size: -
cdr3_nt: TGTGCCACCAGTGATTCATCAACAGGGCCTCCCTACAATGAGCAGTTCTTC
cdr3_aa: CATSDSSTGPPYNEQFF

d_call: -
v_call: TRBV7-9
j_call: TRBJ1-6
clone_size: many
cdr3_nt: TGTGCCAGCAGCTCGGACACGTATAATTCACCCCTCCACTTT
cdr3_aa: CASSSDTYNSPLHF

d_call: TRBD2
v_call: TRBV20-1
j_call: TRBJ2-3
clone_size: -
cdr3_nt: TGCAGTGCTAGAGATCGTAGCGGGGGCGACACAGATACGCAGTATTTT
cdr3_aa: CSARDRSGGDTDTQYF

d_call: TRBD2
v_call: TRBV20-1
j_call: TRBJ2-5
clone_size: many
cdr3_nt: TGCAGTGCTACAAGCGGGGGGGCCGAGGAGACCCAGTACTTC
cdr3_aa: CSATSGGAEETQYF

d_call: TRBD1
v_call: TRBV18
j_call: TRBJ1-1
clone_size: -
cdr3_nt: TGTGCCAGCTCACGAAATAGACAGGGCGGGACTGAAGCTTTCTTT
cdr3_aa: CASSRNRQGGTEAFF